A single sample is the source of the 2 T cell receptor beta chains below, sequenced in a study of STAT5B mutations in CD4+ large granular lymphocyte leukemia. Sequencing was performed with immunoSEQ multiplex PCR; in TCRdb, only in-frame clones are kept and a portion is missing. The table includes 25,000 to 30,000 clones, around 80% detected once. Sequences were obtained from CD4+ T cells from blood buffy coats. The source of these receptors is a human donor in good health.

The rearrangement links TRBV29-1 to TRBJ1-4, with TRBD1 matching 9 bases. Germline CDR1 and CDR2: SQVTM and ANQGSEA. Losses at the gene ends were 4 bases for V and 7 bases for J; bases not matched to a gene: 1. The CDR3 extends over 12 amino acids. CDR3 in amino acids: CSVGDRAEKLFF. Written as DNA, the CDR3 is TGCAGCGTTGGGGACAGGGCTGAAAAACTGTTTTTT.

This clone appeared once. V usage is TRBV18 and J usage is TRBJ2-5, with no clear D. This CDR3 is 12 amino acids long. Trimming left V 0 bases short and J 3 bases short, with 2 bases between. Germline CDR1 is KGHSH and CDR2 is LQKENI. CDR3 in amino acids: CASSPPEETQYF. The CDR3 DNA sequence: TGTGCCAGCTCACCACCCGAAGAGACCCAGTACTTC.